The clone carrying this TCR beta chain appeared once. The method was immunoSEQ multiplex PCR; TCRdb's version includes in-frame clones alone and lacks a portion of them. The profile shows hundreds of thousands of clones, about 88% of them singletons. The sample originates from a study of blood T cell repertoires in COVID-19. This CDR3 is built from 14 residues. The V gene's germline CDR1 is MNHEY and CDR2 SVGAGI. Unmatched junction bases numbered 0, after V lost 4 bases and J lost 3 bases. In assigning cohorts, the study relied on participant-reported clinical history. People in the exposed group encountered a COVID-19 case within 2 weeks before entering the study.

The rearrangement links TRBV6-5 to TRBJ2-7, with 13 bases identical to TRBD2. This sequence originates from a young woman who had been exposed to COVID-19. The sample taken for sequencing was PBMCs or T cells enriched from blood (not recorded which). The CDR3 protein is CASSWTSGSYEQYF. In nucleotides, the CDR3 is TGTGCCAGCAGTTGGACTAGCGGGAGCTACGAGCAGTACTTC.